This T cell receptor (beta chain) derives from a study of control samples from healthy donors and cancer patients. TCRdb's table, derived via immunoSEQ multiplex PCR, lists solely in-frame clones and lacks some. Of 80,000 or so clones listed, 80% to 95% are singletons. Germline V gives CDR1 SGHDT, CDR2 YYEEEE. The CDR3 length is 14 residues. Trimming cost V 4 bases and J 3 bases, with 13 bases left between them. The sample consisted of blood. The rearrangement uses TRBV5-6 and TRBJ1-1; possible D gene TRBD1, 5 bases. This sequence originates from a woman aged 55 to 70 in good health. The CDR3: CASSLRGVDTEAFF. CDR3 sequence (DNA): TGTGCCAGCAGCCTGCGGGGGGTGGACACTGAAGCTTTCTTT.